This T cell receptor beta chain was retrieved from a study of T cells in Graves' hyperthyroidism and ophthalmopathy. CDR3 length: 14 residues. Trimming removed 1 base at V and 6 bases at J, with 12 bases between. In this sample, this clonotype turned up many times. Antigen: not known. Amplification of TCR beta CDR3 regions was performed using RNA transcripts as template. TCR CDR3 underwent first-round RT-PCR with the HTBI primer set. TCRdb independently ran MiXCR on the multiplex PCR reads; one entry per CDR3 protein. The sample records around 500,000 distinct CDR3 sequences, about 22% being singletons. Ophthalmopathy patients all had a Clinical Activity Score of at least 3, a NOSPECS grade of at least 4 and disease under 3 months old. Study-wide results and limits: Most thyroid clonotypes that were expanded above 0.001 also turned up in blood.

The chain employs TRBV12-3 or TRBV12-4 and TRBJ1-2, with D possibly TRBD1 on 5 matching bases. This clonotype originated in a woman between 65 and 79 years old with Graves' ophthalmopathy. The sequenced sample was blood. DNA of the CDR3: TGTGCCAGCAGTTTAGGGGGGAGGGAGGATGGCTACACCTTC. Translated, it gives CASSLGGREDGYTF.